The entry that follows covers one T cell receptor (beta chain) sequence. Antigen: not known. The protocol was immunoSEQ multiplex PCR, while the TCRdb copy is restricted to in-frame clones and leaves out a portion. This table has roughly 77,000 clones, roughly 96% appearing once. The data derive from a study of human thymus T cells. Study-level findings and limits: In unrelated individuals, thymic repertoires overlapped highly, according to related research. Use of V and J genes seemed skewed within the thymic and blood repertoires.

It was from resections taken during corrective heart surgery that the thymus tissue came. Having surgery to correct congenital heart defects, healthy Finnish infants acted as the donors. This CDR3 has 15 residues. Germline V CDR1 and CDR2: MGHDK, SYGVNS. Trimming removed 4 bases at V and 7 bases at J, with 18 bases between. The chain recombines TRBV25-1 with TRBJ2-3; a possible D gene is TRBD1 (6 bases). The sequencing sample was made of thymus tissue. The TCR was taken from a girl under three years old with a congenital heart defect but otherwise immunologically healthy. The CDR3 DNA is TGTGCCAGCAGTGTCCAGGGGTCCCCTTTTAATACGCAGTATTTT. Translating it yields CASSVQGSPFNTQYF.